In its sample, the clone carrying this TCR beta chain was seen a few times. The data originate from a study of metastatic and nonmetastatic thyroid tumors. TCRdb redid the clone calls on the PCR reads using MiXCR. The data show some 7,400 clones, 25% to 35% seen once. Not a single patient had been given any form of treatment at any point before undergoing thyroid surgery. V lost 3 bases to trimming and J lost 6 bases, with 14 bases between them. Germline V lookup: CDR1 MDHEN, CDR2 SYDVKM. The CDR3 length is 15 residues. This clonotype was obtained from a male donor with papillary thyroid cancer or a benign thyroid nodule (not recorded which). Some clones in this sample may be carry-over from other donors' samples. The sequenced sample was adjacent normal tissue. The chain joins TRBV28 to TRBJ2-2; TRBD1 is a possible D gene (5 bases). CDR3 loop: CASSFAQGWAGELFF. Here the CDR3 DNA reads TGTGCCAGCAGTTTTGCCCAGGGATGGGCCGGGGAGCTGTTTTTT.